These T cell receptor beta chains were read from a single sample in a study of Ad26.COV2.S vaccination and SARS-CoV-2 variants. Some clones are missing from TCRdb's copy, which holds only in-frame ones; the method was immunoSEQ multiplex PCR. The data contain around 250,000 clones, 87% of them seen just once; the ten biggest clones take up just under 3%. Here the sequenced sample was peripheral blood, taken in a trial of Ad26.COV2.S vaccine versus placebo. The receptors here all came from a person aged 18 to 65 who received the Ad26.COV2.S COVID-19 vaccine or a placebo. Both conserved end residues are part of each CDR3. Fields, in order: J gene, V gene, CDR3 protein.

TRBJ1-2 | TRBV7-3 | CASSPGPYYGYTF
TRBJ2-7 | TRBV4-3 | CASSHRPGQDYEQYF
TRBJ2-3 | TRBV5-5 | CASSGDRGTDTQYF
TRBJ2-7 | TRBV7-9 | CASSLESLLAGGPYEQYF
TRBJ1-6 | TRBV9 | CASSVATGGGPLHF
TRBJ2-3 | TRBV6-4 | CASSGTGGASDTQYF
TRBJ1-1 | TRBV6-6 | CASRHGQGVKGAEAFF
TRBJ1-2 | TRBV15 | CATSRGDLGYTF
TRBJ2-1 | TRBV5-1 | CASSIPGPNEQFF
TRBJ2-2 | TRBV20-1 | CSASGQSSTGELFF
TRBJ1-1 | TRBV13 | CASSTSQYTEAFF